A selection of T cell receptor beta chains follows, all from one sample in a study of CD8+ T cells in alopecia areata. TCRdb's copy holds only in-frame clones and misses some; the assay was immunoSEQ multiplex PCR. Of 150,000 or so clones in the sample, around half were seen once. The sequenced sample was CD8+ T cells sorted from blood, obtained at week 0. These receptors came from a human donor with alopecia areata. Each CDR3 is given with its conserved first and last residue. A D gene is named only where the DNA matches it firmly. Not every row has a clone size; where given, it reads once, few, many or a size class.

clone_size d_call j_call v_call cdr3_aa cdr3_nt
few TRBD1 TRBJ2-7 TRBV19 CASSPGTGGFYEQYF TGTGCCAGTAGTCCCGGGACAGGGGGCTTTTACGAGCAGTACTTC
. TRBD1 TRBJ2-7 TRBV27 CASSSPTGAYEQYF TGTGCCAGCAGTTCGCCGACAGGGGCCTACGAGCAGTACTTC
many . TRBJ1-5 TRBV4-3 CASSQEFIGEGSNQPQHF TGCGCCAGCAGCCAAGAATTTATTGGGGAGGGGAGCAATCAGCCCCAGCATTTT
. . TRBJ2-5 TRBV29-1 CSVGGDDETRGETQYF TGCAGCGTTGGTGGGGATGATGAGACGCGCGGAGAGACCCAGTACTTC
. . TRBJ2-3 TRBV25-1 CASSSVYSSIPDTQYF TGTGCCAGCAGTTCTGTTTATTCCTCAATCCCAGATACGCAGTATTTT
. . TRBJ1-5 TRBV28 CASSPRDSQNQPQHF TGTGCCAGCAGTCCTCGCGACAGTCAAAATCAGCCCCAGCATTTT
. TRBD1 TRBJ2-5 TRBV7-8 CASNVRPGTGGGETQYF TGTGCCAGCAACGTTAGACCGGGGACAGGGGGCGGAGAGACCCAGTACTTC
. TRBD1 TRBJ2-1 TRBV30 CAWLVSGQGAGQFF TGTGCCTGGTTGGTGTCAGGACAGGGGGCTGGGCAGTTCTTC
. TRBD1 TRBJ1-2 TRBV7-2 CASRKGQGYGYTF TGTGCCAGCAGGAAAGGACAGGGGTATGGCTACACCTTC
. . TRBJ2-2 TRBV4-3 CASSPGRANTGELFF TGCGCCAGCAGCCCAGGGCGCGCGAACACCGGGGAGCTGTTTTTT
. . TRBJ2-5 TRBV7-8 CASSLGTYAGETQYF TGTGCCAGCAGCTTAGGGACTTACGCCGGGGAGACCCAGTACTTC
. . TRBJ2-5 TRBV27 CASSLGRATETQYF TGTGCCAGCAGTTTAGGCAGGGCTACGGAGACCCAGTACTTC
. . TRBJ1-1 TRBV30 CAWSEGAIHTEAFF TGTGCCTGGAGTGAAGGTGCGATACACACTGAAGCTTTCTTT
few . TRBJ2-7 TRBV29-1 CSVGSVEQYF TGCAGCGTTGGGTCTGTCGAGCAGTACTTC
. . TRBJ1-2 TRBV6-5 CASSYSATAYGYTF TGTGCCAGCAGTTACTCTGCGACAGCCTATGGCTACACCTTC
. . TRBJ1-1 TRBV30 CARKANTEAFF TGTGCCCGAAAGGCGAACACTGAAGCTTTCTTT
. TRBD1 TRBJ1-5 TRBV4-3 CASSLGQGNQPQHF TGCGCCAGCAGCCTCGGACAGGGCAATCAGCCCCAGCATTTT
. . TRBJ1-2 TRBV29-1 CSALKTPTAHYGYTF TGCAGCGCATTGAAGACCCCAACAGCGCACTATGGCTACACCTTC
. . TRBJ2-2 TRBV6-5 CASSYSARPNTGELFF TGTGCCAGCAGTTACTCGGCTAGGCCGAACACCGGGGAGCTGTTTTTT
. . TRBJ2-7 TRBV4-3 CASSQEGRGSEQYF TGCGCCAGCAGCCAAGAGGGCAGGGGATCCGAGCAGTACTTC
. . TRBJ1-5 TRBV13 CASSSGNQPQHF TGTGCCAGCAGCTCAGGCAATCAGCCCCAGCATTTT
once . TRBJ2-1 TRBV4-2 CASSPQREPSYNEQFF TGTGCCAGCAGCCCACAACGGGAGCCCTCCTACAATGAGCAGTTCTTC